These 29 T cell receptor beta chains were all obtained from the same sample, sequenced in a study of cytotoxic CD8 clonotypes in ibrutinib-treated CLL. Clones were read by immunoSEQ multiplex PCR, and TCRdb kept only the in-frame ones, dropping some. The sample holds 130,000 or so clones; approximately 80% are singletons and the top ten take around a quarter. This sample comprised PBMCs, obtained after 12 months of ibrutinib treatment. Source of these receptors: a human donor with chronic lymphocytic leukemia.

The CDR3 loop reads CASSLDPGQHYGYTF. CDR3 nucleotides: TGTGCCAGCAGCTTGGACCCGGGACAGCACTATGGCTACACCTTC. V and J are TRBV5-4 and TRBJ1-2; 7 bases align to TRBD1. V lost 0 bases, J lost 3 bases, and 5 bases stayed unmatched. Germline loops: CDR1 SGHNT, CDR2 YYREEE (reference sequence). The CDR3 contains 15 residues. The variable domain in full, completed from reference TRBV5-4 and TRBJ1-2, reads ETGVTQSPTHLIKTRGQQVTLRCSSQSGHNTVSWYQQALGQGPQFIFQYYREEENGRGNFPPRFSGLQFPNYSSELNVNALELDDSALYLCASSLDPGQHYGYTFGSGTRLTVV.

The gene calls are TRBV30 and TRBJ1-6; TRBD1 agrees at 8 bases. The trim removed 8 bases at V and 0 bases at J, leaving 0 bases unmatched. CDR1 and CDR2 from the germline V gene are GTSNPN and SVGIG (reference sequence). The CDR3 consists of 13 residues. The CDR3 bases are TGTGCCCAGGGGGCCTCCTATAATTCACCCCTCCACTTT. Translation: CAQGASYNSPLHF.

The table lists this clone with a count of one. The chain joins TRBV10-3 to TRBJ1-1, with a tentative D call TRBD1 (6 bases). Looked up from germline, CDR1 is ENHRY and CDR2 is SYGVKD. The CDR3 loop spans 16 amino acids. Between the trimmed V and J ends, which lost 0 bases and 1 base, there was a span of 12 bases. CDR3 nucleotide sequence: TGTGCCATCAGTGAGTCGAGGGCAGGGGCGAACACTGAAGCTTTCTTT. It specifies CAISESRAGANTEAFF.

The chain uses TRBV7-2 and TRBJ2-7; 8 nucleotides match TRBD2. Germline assignment: CDR1 SGHTA and CDR2 FQGNSA. This CDR3 contains 19 residues. Trimming removed 5 bases from V and 0 bases from J; junction bases left unmatched: 18. The DNA for the CDR3 is TGTGCCAGCAGCCCGAGACACCCGGGCGGGCGGGAGGACTCCTACGAGCAGTACTTC. Amino acids: CASSPRHPGGREDSYEQYF.

V and J are TRBV27 and TRBJ2-1; 7 bases fit TRBD1. This CDR3 contains 16 residues. Per germline, CDR1 MNHEY and CDR2 SMNVEV (reference sequence). With 3 bases clipped from V and 4 bases from J, the junction kept 9 bases outside the gene matches. This CDR3 reads CASSFKGASGYNEQFF. The CDR3 bases are TGTGCCAGCAGTTTCAAGGGGGCCTCGGGATACAATGAGCAGTTCTTC.

CDR3 coding DNA: TGCGCCAGCAGCCAAGACTCGTCTAGCGGGGGATCCTACGAGCAGTACTTC. Its protein is CASSQDSSSGGSYEQYF. The V gene is TRBV4-1, the J gene TRBJ2-7; 10 bases fit TRBD2. Germline V gene lookup returns CDR1 MGHRA and CDR2 YSYEKL. The CDR3 is made up of 17 amino acids. The V and J ends lost 0 bases and 1 base, in that order; junction bases with no gene match: 6.

This clone was counted a single time. The gene calls are TRBV9 and TRBJ2-6; 8 bases fit TRBD1. CDR1 and CDR2 from the germline V gene are SGDLS and YYNGEE. This CDR3 region has 19 residues. J gave up 2 bases and V 3 bases, and 13 bases lay outside the gene matches. CDR3 bases: TGTGCCAGCAGCGCGGTGGGTTGGGACAGGATTCCTGGGGCCAACGTCCTGACTTTC. This translates into CASSAVGWDRIPGANVLTF.

This chain links TRBV29-1 with TRBJ2-1; 8 nucleotides agree with TRBD2. The CDR3 is 18 amino acids. CDR1 is SQVTM and CDR2 is ANQGSEA in the germline V gene. V dropped 6 bases and J dropped 0; count of bases not matched to a gene: 16. CDR3 in amino acids: CSVPGQARGGSSYNEQFF. The CDR3 nucleotides read TGCAGCGTCCCGGGCCAAGCGCGCGGGGGGAGCTCCTACAATGAGCAGTTCTTC.

This clone was seen a handful of times. The genes are TRBV5-1 and TRBJ1-5; D uncertain. The CDR3 is made up of 15 amino acids. V was pared by 2 bases and J by 4 bases, with 13 bases between. CDR1 and CDR2 (germline): SGHRS, YFSETQ. The CDR3 DNA is TGCGCCAGCAGCTTCCACGGCGGTACAAATCAGCCCCAGCATTTT. Amino acids: CASSFHGGTNQPQHF.

This clone occurred a few times. The rearrangement links TRBV9 to TRBJ2-1; 10 bases line up with TRBD2. This CDR3 spans 15 amino acids. Trimming took 2 bases from V and 4 from J; bases not matched to a gene: 3. The V gene's germline CDR1 is SGDLS and CDR2 YYNGEE. CDR3 coding DNA: TGTGCCAGCAGCGTGTGGACTAGCGGATACAATGAGCAGTTCTTC. Its protein is CASSVWTSGYNEQFF.

V and J are TRBV30 and TRBJ1-3; D is uncertain. The V end lost 5 bases, the J end lost 2 bases, and 7 bases lay between the germline ends. CDR3 size: 12 residues. Germline assignment: CDR1 GTSNPN and CDR2 SVGIG (reference sequence). The CDR3 loop is CAWQVPGNTIYF. CDR3 in DNA: TGTGCCTGGCAGGTGCCTGGAAACACCATATATTTT.

The chain has TRBV7-9 and TRBJ2-3; 9 nucleotides align to TRBD2. This CDR3 comprises 16 residues. V gave up 5 bases and J gave up 1 base; unmatched junction bases: 7. Germline V lookup: CDR1 SEHNR, CDR2 FQNEAQ (reference sequence). CDR3 nucleotides: TGTGCCAGCAGCCCAGTTAGCGGGAGCCGCACAGATACGCAGTATTTT. Protein product: CASSPVSGSRTDTQYF.

V usage is TRBV28 and J usage is TRBJ1-1; weak D call: TRBD1 (5 bases). Trimming left V 5 bases short and J 3 bases short, with 10 bases between. The CDR3 has 13 residues. Looked up from germline, CDR1 is MDHEN and CDR2 is SYDVKM. CDR3 in DNA: TGTGCCAGCAGTGATCCGGGGGACACTGAAGCTTTCTTT. Translation gives CASSDPGDTEAFF.

This chain connects TRBV2 to TRBJ1-5; tentative D call: TRBD1 (6 bases). CDR3 length: 15 residues. Germline V lookup: CDR1 SNHLY, CDR2 FYNNEI. The germline V and J ends were trimmed by 2 bases and 6 bases, with 14 bases remaining between them. For the CDR3, the DNA is TGTGCCAGCAGTGAACAGGGGAGGACTGGTCAGCCCCAGCATTTT. Residues: CASSEQGRTGQPQHF.

The chain joins TRBV5-8 to TRBJ1-4, with TRBD1 matching 7 bases. CDR3 length equals 16 residues. Trimming at V came to 4 bases and at J to 0 bases, leaving 6 bases not matched to a gene. CDR1 and CDR2 from the germline V gene are SGHTS and YDEGEE. The CDR3 DNA sequence: TGTGCCAGCAGCCTCGGACAGGCTTCAACTAATGAAAAACTGTTTTTT. Translation gives CASSLGQASTNEKLFF.

The chain is built from TRBV6-5 and TRBJ2-3; D is unclear. Looked up from germline, CDR1 is MNHEY and CDR2 is SVGAGI. This CDR3 is 11 amino acids long. Here the CDR3 DNA reads TGTGCTGTCGGTTTGGCAGATACGCAGTATTTT. Protein: CAVGLADTQYF.

At least ten counts were recorded for this clone. The rearrangement uses TRBV28 and TRBJ1-4, with a tentative D call TRBD1 (6 bases). The germline V and J ends were trimmed by 4 bases and 4 bases, with 13 bases remaining between them. Looked up from germline, CDR1 is MDHEN and CDR2 is SYDVKM. The CDR3 consists of 15 residues. CDR3 nucleotides: TGTGCCAGCAGTTCCCCGACAGGTTATAATGAAAAACTGTTTTTT. Translating it yields CASSSPTGYNEKLFF.

DNA of the CDR3: TGTGCCAGCAGGTGGACGGGTTATGGCTACACCTTC. Encoded protein: CASRWTGYGYTF. V gene TRBV2 combines with J gene TRBJ1-2, with no clear D. The CDR3 covers 12 residues. The ends were cut back, 6 bases at V and 5 bases at J, with 10 bases in the middle. Germline V gene data show CDR1 as SNHLY and CDR2 as FYNNEI.

With respect to this clone: The identical CDR3 is also encoded by other nucleotide sequences in the sample. V is TRBV5-1 and J is TRBJ2-2, with D possibly matching TRBD2 (6 bases). Trimming left V 0 bases short and J 5 bases short, with 11 bases between. The CDR3 spans 15 residues. From germline, CDR1 is SGHRS and CDR2 YFSETQ. The DNA of the CDR3 is TGCGCCAGCAGCTTGGAGGGGCGGGGAACCGGGGAGCTGTTTTTT. It translates to CASSLEGRGTGELFF.

The chain couples TRBV7-9 to TRBJ1-2, with D hard to call. CDR1 SEHNR and CDR2 FQNEAQ come from the germline V gene (reference sequence). Deletions cut 0 bases from V and 4 bases from J, with 9 bases between. This CDR3 is built from 14 residues. The CDR3 loop is CASSLAARSYGYTF. The CDR3 DNA follows: TGTGCCAGCAGCTTAGCTGCCCGAAGCTATGGCTACACCTTC.

This clone is a singleton in its sample. The rearrangement uses TRBV19 and TRBJ1-4; no clear D gene. Per germline, CDR1 LNHDA and CDR2 SQIVND (reference sequence). CDR3 length equals 14 residues. V was cut by 4 bases and J by 0 bases, with 6 bases left in between. The CDR3, as DNA: TGTGCCAGTAGTAACGCTGCAACTAATGAAAAACTGTTTTTT. Protein: CASSNAATNEKLFF.

This chain links TRBV6-6 with TRBJ1-1; 7 bases fit TRBD1. The germline gives CDR1 MNHNY, CDR2 SVGAGI (reference sequence). The CDR3 loop spans 13 amino acids. The junction had 3 bases not matched to a gene; V was cut back by 2 bases and J by 6 bases. CDR3 sequence: CASSYNRGAEAFF. DNA of the CDR3: TGTGCCAGCAGTTACAACAGGGGAGCTGAAGCTTTCTTT.

The chain employs TRBV11-2 and TRBJ1-1; TRBD1 matches at 9 bases. This CDR3 spans 17 amino acids. V lost 3 bases and J lost 0; bases outside the gene matches: 8. Germline loops: CDR1 SGHAT, CDR2 FQNNGV. The CDR3 sequence is CASSFGTGTRVNTEAFF. The CDR3 nucleotides read TGTGCCAGCAGCTTTGGGACAGGGACGAGGGTGAACACTGAAGCTTTCTTT.

This clone was observed a single time. The chain has TRBV5-6 and TRBJ2-3; a weak D match, TRBD1 (5 bases). The CDR3 length is 16 residues. Trimming took 3 bases from V and 2 from J, leaving 16 bases between them. In germline, CDR1 is SGHDT, CDR2 YYEEEE. For the CDR3, the DNA is TGTGCCAGCAGCTCCGTCCAAAGGGGAAACACAGATACGCAGTATTTT. It translates to CASSSVQRGNTDTQYF.

For the CDR3, the DNA is TGTGCCAGCAGTTTTAGCGGTGTCTACAATGAGCAGTTCTTC. It encodes CASSFSGVYNEQFF. This chain joins TRBV27 and TRBJ2-1; TRBD2 is a possible D gene (6 bases). CDR3 length: 14 amino acids. The V end lost 3 bases, the J end lost 3 bases, and 9 bases lay between the germline ends. Germline values: CDR1 MNHEY, CDR2 SMNVEV (reference sequence).

V and J are TRBV28 and TRBJ1-1, with D hard to call. Germline CDR1 and CDR2: MDHEN and SYDVKM. V was shortened by 10 bases and J by 0 bases, with 9 bases between the two germline ends. The CDR3 is 12 residues long. The CDR3 DNA reads as TGTGCCACCGCGGAGGTGAACACTGAAGCTTTCTTT. Its translation: CATAEVNTEAFF.

This clone was recorded many times. The chain carries TRBV28 and TRBJ1-5, with a tentative D call TRBD1 (6 bases). This CDR3 has 14 amino acids. CDR1 and CDR2 (germline): MDHEN, SYDVKM. Between the trimmed V and J ends, which lost 6 bases and 3 bases, there was a span of 12 bases. The CDR3 DNA reads TGTGCCAGCAGAACAGGGCTGTTCAATCAGCCCCAGCATTTT. It encodes CASRTGLFNQPQHF. Together with reference TRBV28 and TRBJ1-5, the CDR3 gives the full variable domain: DVKVTQSSRYLVKRTGEKVFLECVQDMDHENMFWYRQDPGLGLRLIYFSYDVKMKEKGDIPEGYSVSREKKERFSLILESASTNQTSMYLCASRTGLFNQPQHFGDGTRLSIL.

This clone was observed once. The rearrangement uses TRBV5-4 and TRBJ2-1; 8 bases are a match to TRBD2. CDR1 is SGHNT and CDR2 is YYREEE in the germline V gene (reference sequence). V trimming: 0 bases; J trimming: 14 bases; junction bases outside the gene matches: 10. The CDR3 covers 14 residues. The CDR3 is CASSLVQGGTREFF. CDR3 DNA sequence: TGTGCCAGCAGCTTGGTTCAGGGTGGGACTAGGGAGTTCTTC.

This chain links TRBV20-1 with TRBJ2-3; D is unclear. CDR1 and CDR2 from the germline V gene are DFQATT and SNEGSKA (reference sequence). Trimming shortened V by 5 bases and J by 1 base, and 4 bases separated the two germline ends. The CDR3 has 11 amino acids. CDR3 sequence (DNA): TGCAGTGCTGCCCGCACAGATACGCAGTATTTT. It is translated as CSAARTDTQYF.